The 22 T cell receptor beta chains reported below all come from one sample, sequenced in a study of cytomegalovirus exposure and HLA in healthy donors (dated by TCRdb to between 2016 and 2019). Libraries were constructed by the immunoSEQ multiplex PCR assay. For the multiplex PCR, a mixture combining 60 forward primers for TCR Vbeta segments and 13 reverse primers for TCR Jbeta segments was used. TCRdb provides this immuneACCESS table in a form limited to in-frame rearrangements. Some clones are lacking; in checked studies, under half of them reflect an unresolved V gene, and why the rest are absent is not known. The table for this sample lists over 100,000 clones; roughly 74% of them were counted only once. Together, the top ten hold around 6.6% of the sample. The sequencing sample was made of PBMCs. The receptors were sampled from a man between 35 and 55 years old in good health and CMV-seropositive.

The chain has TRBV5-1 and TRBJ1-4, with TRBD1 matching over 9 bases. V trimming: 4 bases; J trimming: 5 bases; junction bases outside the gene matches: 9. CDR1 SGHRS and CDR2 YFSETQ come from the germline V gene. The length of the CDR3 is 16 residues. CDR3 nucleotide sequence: TGCGCCAGCAGCCCGCAAGGACAGGGGCTAAATGAAAAACTGTTTTTT. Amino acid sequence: CASSPQGQGLNEKLFF.

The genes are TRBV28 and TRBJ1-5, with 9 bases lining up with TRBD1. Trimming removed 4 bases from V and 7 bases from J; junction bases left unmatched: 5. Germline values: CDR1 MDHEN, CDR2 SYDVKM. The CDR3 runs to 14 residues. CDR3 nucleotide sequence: TGTGCCAGCAGTTCCCACAGGGGGCGACAGCCCCAGCATTTT. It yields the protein CASSSHRGRQPQHF.

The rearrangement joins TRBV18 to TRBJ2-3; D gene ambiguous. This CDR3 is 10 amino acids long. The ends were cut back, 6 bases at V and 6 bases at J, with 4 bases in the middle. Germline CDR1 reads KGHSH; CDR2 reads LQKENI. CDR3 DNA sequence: TGTGCCAGCTCTCGGGATACGCAGTATTTT. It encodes CASSRDTQYF. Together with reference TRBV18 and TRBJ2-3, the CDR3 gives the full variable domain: NAGVMQNPRHLVRRRGQEARLRCSPMKGHSHVYWYRQLPEEGLKFMVYLQKENIIDESGMPKERFSAEFPKEGPSILRIQQVVRGDSAAYFCASSRDTQYFGPGTRLTVL.

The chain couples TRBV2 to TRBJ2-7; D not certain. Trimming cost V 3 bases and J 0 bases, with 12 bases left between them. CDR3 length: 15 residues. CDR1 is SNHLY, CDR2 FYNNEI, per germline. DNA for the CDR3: TGTGCCAGCAGTGATCTAGGCACCCTCTCCTACGAGCAGTACTTC. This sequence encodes CASSDLGTLSYEQYF.

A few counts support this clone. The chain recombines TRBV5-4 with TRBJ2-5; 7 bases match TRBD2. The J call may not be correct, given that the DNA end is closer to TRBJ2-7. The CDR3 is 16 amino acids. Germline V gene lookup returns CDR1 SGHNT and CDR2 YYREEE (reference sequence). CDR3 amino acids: CASSLGGGRRGYEQYF. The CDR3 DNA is TGTGCCAGCAGCTTGGGGGGGGGAAGAAGGGGATACGAGCAGTACTTC.

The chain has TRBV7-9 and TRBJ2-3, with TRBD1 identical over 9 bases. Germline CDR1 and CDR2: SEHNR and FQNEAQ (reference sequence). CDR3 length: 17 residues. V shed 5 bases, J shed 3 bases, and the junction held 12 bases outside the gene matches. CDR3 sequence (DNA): TGTGCCAGCAGCCGCGGCAACAGGGGGCTTATTACAGATACGCAGTATTTT. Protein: CASSRGNRGLITDTQYF.

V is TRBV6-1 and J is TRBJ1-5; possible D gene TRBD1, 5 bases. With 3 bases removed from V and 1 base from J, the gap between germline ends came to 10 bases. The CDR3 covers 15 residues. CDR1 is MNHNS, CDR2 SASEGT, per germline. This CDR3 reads CASSDWGESNQPQHF. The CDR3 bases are TGTGCCAGCAGTGATTGGGGGGAAAGCAATCAGCCCCAGCATTTT.

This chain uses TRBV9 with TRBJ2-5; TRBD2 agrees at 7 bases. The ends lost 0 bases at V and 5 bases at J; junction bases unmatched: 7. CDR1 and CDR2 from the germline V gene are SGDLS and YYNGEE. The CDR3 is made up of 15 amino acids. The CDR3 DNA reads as TGTGCCAGCAGCGTAGGGATCAGGGAGGGGGAGACCCAGTACTTC. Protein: CASSVGIREGETQYF. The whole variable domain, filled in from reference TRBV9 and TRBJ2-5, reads DSGVTQTPKHLITATGQRVTLRCSPRSGDLSVYWYQQSLDQGLQFLIQYYNGEERAKGNILERFSAQQFPDLHSELNLSSLELGDSALYFCASSVGIREGETQYFGPGTRLLVL.

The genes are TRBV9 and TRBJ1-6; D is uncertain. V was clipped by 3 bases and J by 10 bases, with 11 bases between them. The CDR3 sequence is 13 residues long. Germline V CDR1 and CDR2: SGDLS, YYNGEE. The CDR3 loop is CASSAPGKSPLHF. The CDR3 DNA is TGTGCCAGCAGCGCCCCCGGGAAATCACCCCTCCACTTT.

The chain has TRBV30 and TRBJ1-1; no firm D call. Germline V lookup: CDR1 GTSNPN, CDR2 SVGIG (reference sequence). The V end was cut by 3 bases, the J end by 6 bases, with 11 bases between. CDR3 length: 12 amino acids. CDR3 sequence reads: CAWSPGVPEAFF. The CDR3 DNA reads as TGTGCCTGGAGCCCCGGAGTCCCTGAAGCTTTCTTT.

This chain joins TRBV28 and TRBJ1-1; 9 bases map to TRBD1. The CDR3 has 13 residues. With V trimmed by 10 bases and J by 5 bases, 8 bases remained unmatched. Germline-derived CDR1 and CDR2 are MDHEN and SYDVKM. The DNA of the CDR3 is TGTGCCACCACTACAGGGGGCGCGACTGAAGCTTTCTTT. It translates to CATTTGGATEAFF.

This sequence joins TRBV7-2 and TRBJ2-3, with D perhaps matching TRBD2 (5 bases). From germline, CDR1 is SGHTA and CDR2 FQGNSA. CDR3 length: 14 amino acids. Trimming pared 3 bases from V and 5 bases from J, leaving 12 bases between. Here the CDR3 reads CASSLVAPGDTQYF. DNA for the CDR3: TGTGCCAGCAGCTTGGTAGCGCCGGGAGATACGCAGTATTTT.

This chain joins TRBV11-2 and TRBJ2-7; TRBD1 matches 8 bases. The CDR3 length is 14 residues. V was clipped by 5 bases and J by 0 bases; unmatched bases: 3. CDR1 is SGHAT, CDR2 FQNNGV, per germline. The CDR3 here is CASSQGATSYEQYF. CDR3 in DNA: TGTGCCAGCAGCCAGGGGGCAACCTCCTACGAGCAGTACTTC.

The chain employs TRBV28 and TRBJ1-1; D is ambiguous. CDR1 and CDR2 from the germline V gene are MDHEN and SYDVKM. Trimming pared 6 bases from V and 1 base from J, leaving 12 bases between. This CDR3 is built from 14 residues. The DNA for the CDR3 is TGTGCCAGCAGCTGGCCATTTACGAACACTGAAGCTTTCTTT. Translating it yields CASSWPFTNTEAFF.

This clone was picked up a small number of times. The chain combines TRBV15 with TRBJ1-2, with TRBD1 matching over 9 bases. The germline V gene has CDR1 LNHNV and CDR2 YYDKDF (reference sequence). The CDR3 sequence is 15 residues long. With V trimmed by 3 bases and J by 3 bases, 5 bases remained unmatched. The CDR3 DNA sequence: TGTGCCACCAGCAGCCGGGACAGGGAGCACTATGGCTACACCTTC. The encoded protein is CATSSRDREHYGYTF.

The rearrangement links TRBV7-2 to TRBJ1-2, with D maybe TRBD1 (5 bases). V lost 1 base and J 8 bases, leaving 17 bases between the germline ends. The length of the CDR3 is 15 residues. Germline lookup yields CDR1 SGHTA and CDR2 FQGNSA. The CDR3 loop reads CASSLVAGKFEGYTF. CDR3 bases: TGTGCCAGCAGCTTAGTGGCAGGGAAATTCGAAGGCTACACCTTC.

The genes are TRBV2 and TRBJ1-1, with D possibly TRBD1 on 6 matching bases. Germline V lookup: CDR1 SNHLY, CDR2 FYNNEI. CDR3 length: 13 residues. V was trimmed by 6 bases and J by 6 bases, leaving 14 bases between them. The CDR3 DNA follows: TGTGCCAGCAGCAGCGGTTACAGGGCTGAAGCTTTCTTT. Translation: CASSSGYRAEAFF.

CDR3 residues: CASSLARTGELFF. DNA of the CDR3: TGTGCCAGCAGCTTAGCCCGCACCGGGGAGCTGTTTTTT. The gene calls are TRBV7-9 and TRBJ2-2; unclear D gene. Trimming removed 0 bases at V and 4 bases at J, with 3 bases between. The CDR3 is 13 amino acids. CDR1 is SEHNR and CDR2 is FQNEAQ in the germline V gene (reference sequence).

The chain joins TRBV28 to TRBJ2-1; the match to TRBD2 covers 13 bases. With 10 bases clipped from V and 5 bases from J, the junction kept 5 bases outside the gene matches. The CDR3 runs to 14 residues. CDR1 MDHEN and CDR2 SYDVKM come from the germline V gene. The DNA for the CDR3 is TGTGCCACCATACTAGCGGGAGGGGACAATGAGCAGTTCTTC. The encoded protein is CATILAGGDNEQFF. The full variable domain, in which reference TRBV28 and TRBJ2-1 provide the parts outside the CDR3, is DVKVTQSSRYLVKRTGEKVFLECVQDMDHENMFWYRQDPGLGLRLIYFSYDVKMKEKGDIPEGYSVSREKKERFSLILESASTNQTSMYLCATILAGGDNEQFFGPGTRLTVL.

CDR3 in amino acids: CAGLRLAGPPPPYNEQFF. CDR3 DNA sequence: TGCGCCGGTTTACGACTAGCGGGACCCCCCCCTCCCTACAATGAGCAGTTCTTC. V is TRBV10-1 and J is TRBJ2-1; 11 nucleotides agree with TRBD2. The CDR3 has 18 amino acids. Germline V gene sequence: CDR1 WNHNN, CDR2 SYGVQD (reference sequence). Trimming took 11 bases from V and 2 from J; bases not matched to a gene: 17.

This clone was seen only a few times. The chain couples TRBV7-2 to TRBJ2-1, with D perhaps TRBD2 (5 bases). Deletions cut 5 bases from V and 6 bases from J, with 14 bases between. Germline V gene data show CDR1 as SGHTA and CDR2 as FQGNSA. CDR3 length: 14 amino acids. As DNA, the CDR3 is TGTGCCAGCAGCCTCTATACTAGAGGCAATGAGCAGTTCTTC. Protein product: CASSLYTRGNEQFF.

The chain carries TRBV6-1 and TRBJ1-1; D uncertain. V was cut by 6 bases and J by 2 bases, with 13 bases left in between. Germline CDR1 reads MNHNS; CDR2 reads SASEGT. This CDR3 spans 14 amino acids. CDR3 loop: CASRYTAANTEAFF. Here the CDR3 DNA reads TGTGCCAGCAGGTATACAGCTGCTAACACTGAAGCTTTCTTT.